This T cell receptor (beta chain) was profiled in a study of shared clonotypes between healthy human individuals. Method: immunoSEQ multiplex PCR; TCRdb's copy keeps in-frame clones and lacks some. The table lists about 2.1 million clones, 85% to 95% of them singletons, with roughly 1.8% in the top ten. This CDR3 comprises 14 residues. Germline lookup yields CDR1 LGHNA and CDR2 YNFKEQ. The V end was cut by 0 bases, the J end by 3 bases, with 9 bases between. It was CD45RO-negative cells, positively selected for CCR7, that made up naive CD8 cells, with terminally differentiated effector memory CD45RA+ cells excluded.

The sequenced sample consisted of naive CD8+ T cells from PBMCs. This TCR was sampled from a young man in good health. Some clones in this sample may be carry-over from other donors' samples. The rearrangement uses TRBV4-2 and TRBJ2-7; D gene unclear. CDR3 coding DNA: TGTGCCAGCAGCCAAGAGGAGATACTCTACGAGCAGTACTTC. Encoded protein: CASSQEEILYEQYF.